This T cell receptor (beta chain) was profiled in a study of immune cell composition in non-small cell lung cancer. General study points: Tumour-associated clones >0.5% occurred in around 35% of adenocarcinomas, less than 80% of squamous.

V was pared by 5 bases and J by 6 bases, with 8 bases between. CDR1 and CDR2 from the germline V gene are MNHEY and SVGAGI. This CDR3 comprises 11 residues. Assay: immunoSEQ multiplex PCR; the TCRdb copy retains only in-frame clones and omits some. The sample contains around 5,600 clones, roughly nine tenths of which appear only once. Normal lung was sampled as far from the tumour as possible, at least 3 cm. In regard to this clone: Its target is not known.

The sequence derives from a human donor with non-small cell lung cancer. Sequenced sample: non-adjacent lung tissue. This chain connects TRBV6-5 to TRBJ2-7, with D possibly being TRBD1 (6 bases). The CDR3 spells CASSQGREQYF. The CDR3 DNA is TGTGCCAGCAGTCAGGGGCGCGAGCAGTACTTC.